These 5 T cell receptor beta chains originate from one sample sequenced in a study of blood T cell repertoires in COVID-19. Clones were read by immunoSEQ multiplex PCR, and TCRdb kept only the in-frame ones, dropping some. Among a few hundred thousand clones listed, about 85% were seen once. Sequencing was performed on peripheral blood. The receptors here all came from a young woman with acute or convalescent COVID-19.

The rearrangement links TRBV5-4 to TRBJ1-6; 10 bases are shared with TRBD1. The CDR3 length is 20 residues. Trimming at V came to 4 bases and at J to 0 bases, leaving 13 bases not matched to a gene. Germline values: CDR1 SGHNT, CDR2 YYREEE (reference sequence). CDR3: CASSPGTGDSQSSYNSPLHF. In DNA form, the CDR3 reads TGTGCCAGCAGCCCTGGGACAGGGGATTCCCAAAGCTCCTATAATTCACCCCTCCACTTT.

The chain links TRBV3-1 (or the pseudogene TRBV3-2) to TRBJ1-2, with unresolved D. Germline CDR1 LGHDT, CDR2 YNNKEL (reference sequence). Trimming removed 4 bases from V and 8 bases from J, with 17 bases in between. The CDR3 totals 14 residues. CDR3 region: CASSLAGSYGGYTF. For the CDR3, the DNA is TGTGCCAGCAGCCTAGCCGGGTCCTACGGGGGCTACACCTTC.

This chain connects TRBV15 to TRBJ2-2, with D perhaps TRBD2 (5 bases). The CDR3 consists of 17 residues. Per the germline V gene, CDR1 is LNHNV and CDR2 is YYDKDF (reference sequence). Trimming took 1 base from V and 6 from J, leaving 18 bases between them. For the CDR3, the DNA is TGTGCCACCAGCAGAGGGGGAGCAGCTGGGCTGGCCGGGGAGCTGTTTTTT. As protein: CATSRGGAAGLAGELFF. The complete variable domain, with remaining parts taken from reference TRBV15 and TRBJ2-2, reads DAMVIQNPRYQVTQFGKPVTLSCSQTLNHNVMYWYQQKSSQAPKLLFHYYDKDFNNEADTPDNFQSRRPNTSFCFLDIRSPGLGDTAMYLCATSRGGAAGLAGELFFGEGSRLTVL.

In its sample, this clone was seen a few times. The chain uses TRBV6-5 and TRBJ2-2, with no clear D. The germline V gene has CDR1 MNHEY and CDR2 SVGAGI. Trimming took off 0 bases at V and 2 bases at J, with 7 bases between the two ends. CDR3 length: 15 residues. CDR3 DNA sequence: TGTGCCAGCAGTTACTCACTAACCAACACCGGGGAGCTGTTTTTT. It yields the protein CASSYSLTNTGELFF.

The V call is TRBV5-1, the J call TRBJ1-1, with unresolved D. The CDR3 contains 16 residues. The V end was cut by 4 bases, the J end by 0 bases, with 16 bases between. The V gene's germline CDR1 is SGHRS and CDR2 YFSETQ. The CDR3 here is CASSEGAGIMNTEAFF. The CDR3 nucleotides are TGCGCCAGCAGCGAAGGCGCGGGGATAATGAACACTGAAGCTTTCTTT.